The entry below gives a single TCR beta chain sequence along with its context. The antigen remains undetermined. The sample belongs to a study of T cell responses to AZD1222 COVID-19 vaccine. Study at large: Researchers grouped second doses given at about 4 or about 12 weeks into one pool. Study-level points and caveats: Two doses of AZD1222 preceded a rise in Spike-specific TCR breadth and depth. Nearly half of spike-specific TCRs reportedly target variant regions that are unmutated in the B.1.351 and B.1.1.7 variants.

Data came from immunoSEQ multiplex PCR; TCRdb stores just in-frame clones and leaves some out. The data show roughly 130,000 clones, over 75% seen once. This sample comprised peripheral blood, obtained on day 0 of AZD1222 vaccination. The TCR comes from an adult in good health.

Here the CDR3 reads CASSDPTGVFYEQYF. The CDR3 coding sequence is TGTGCCAGCAGTGACCCGACAGGGGTCTTCTACGAGCAGTACTTC. V is TRBV2 and J is TRBJ2-7; 8 bases map to TRBD1. V dropped 3 bases and J dropped 3; count of bases not matched to a gene: 7. This CDR3 region has 15 residues. Looked up from germline, CDR1 is SNHLY and CDR2 is FYNNEI. Full variable domain (missing parts from reference TRBV2 and TRBJ2-7): EPEVTQTPSHQVTQMGQEVILRCVPISNHLYFYWYRQILGQKVEFLVSFYNNEISEKSEIFDDQFSVERPDGSNFTLKIRSTKLEDSAMYFCASSDPTGVFYEQYFGPGTRLTVT.